The source of this T cell receptor beta chain is a study of regulatory dendritic cells for organ transplantation. CFSE-labeled sorted T cells met regulatory or mature dendritic cells for roughly 5 days. The assay was immunoSEQ multiplex PCR, and TCRdb's table has in-frame clones only and misses some. The sample shows about 18,000 clones, less than 80% of them seen only once. In regard to this clone: What it binds is not known.

This CDR3 has 14 amino acids. Germline V gene lookup returns CDR1 SGHTA and CDR2 FQGNSA. Trimming took off 4 bases at V and 3 bases at J, with 12 bases between the two ends. Material: memory CD4+ T cells from blood cultured with regulatory dendritic cells. The sample's subset: CD45RO+ memory T cells. J is TRBJ1-2 and V is TRBV7-2; maybe TRBD1 (6 bases). This receptor was obtained from a human donor in good health. CDR3 region: CASSSQGVDYGYTF. CDR3 sequence (DNA): TGTGCCAGCAGCTCACAGGGTGTTGACTATGGCTACACCTTC.